The clone carrying this T cell receptor beta chain was observed a handful of times. Its specificity is unknown. This entry comes from a study of identical twins. Study results and caveats: Recombination models fit unrelated individuals' TCR alpha sharing but underestimated twins'. Excess sharing by twins proved weaker in beta out-of-frame sequences.

The CDR3 has 13 residues. V lost 4 bases to trimming and J lost 7 bases, with 13 bases between them. Germline V gene sequence: CDR1 SNHLY, CDR2 FYNNEI. MiXCR, run by TCRdb on the 5' RACE reads, gives a single entry per CDR3 protein. The sample gives hundreds of thousands of distinct CDR3 sequences, about 7.5% of which show up once; under 7% is in the top ten. These data were likewise used in another study, on yellow fever vaccine responses in identical twins.

The sequenced sample consisted of CD8+ T cells sorted from blood. The chain uses TRBV2 and TRBJ1-1; tentatively, D is TRBD1 (5 bases). The TCR sequence derives from a woman aged 18-35 years in good health. CDR3 sequence reads: CASSGGEGVEAFF. The DNA of the CDR3 is TGTGCCAGCAGTGGGGGGGAGGGAGTTGAAGCTTTCTTT.